Each of the 32 T cell receptor beta chains below was sequenced from the same sample in a study of human T cells and chemical hapten exposure. Documented time point: patch test 3, about 24 weeks after DPC sensitization. This sample's treatment: therapeutic diphenylcyclopropenone sensitization with weekly scalp DPC. One entry per CDR3 protein, called by TCRdb with MiXCR from the RACE reads. The table lists 82,000 or so distinct CDR3 sequences, roughly 13% of them singletons. The sample in question was whole blood, obtained in connection with sensitization to the hapten diphenylcyclopropenone (DPC). The receptors originated from a woman aged 45 to 65 with alopecia areata. Some clones in this sample may be carry-over from other donors' samples.

The rearrangement uses TRBV11-2 and TRBJ1-4, with D hard to call. There are 13 residues in the CDR3. Germline V CDR1 and CDR2: SGHAT, FQNNGV. Trimming stripped 4 bases from V and 5 bases from J, with 8 bases between. CDR3 DNA sequence: TGTGCCAGCAGCTGGGGTGTAAATGAAAAACTGTTTTTT. Encoded protein: CASSWGVNEKLFF.

This clonotype has just a few counts. This chain connects TRBV18 to TRBJ2-5; D might be TRBD1 (6 bases). CDR1 and CDR2 from the germline V gene are KGHSH and LQKENI. V lost 4 bases and J 5 bases, leaving 11 bases between the germline ends. CDR3 length: 13 residues. As DNA, the CDR3 is TGTGCCAGCTCACAGGCAGGGGACGAGACCCAGTACTTC. Translated, it gives CASSQAGDETQYF.

The chain links TRBV11-2 to TRBJ2-7; TRBD2 matches 8 bases. V dropped 3 bases and J dropped 6; count of bases not matched to a gene: 1. The V gene's germline CDR1 is SGHAT and CDR2 FQNNGV. The CDR3 has 12 amino acids. The CDR3 spells CASSLGTSEQYF. In DNA, the CDR3 is TGTGCCAGCAGCTTGGGGACTAGCGAGCAGTACTTC.

The chain couples TRBV20-1 to TRBJ2-1; D remains unclear. This CDR3 has 12 residues. The germline gives CDR1 DFQATT, CDR2 SNEGSKA (reference sequence). The ends were cut back, 1 base at V and 4 bases at J, with 5 bases in the middle. The CDR3 reads CSARVPYNEQFF. The CDR3 DNA reads as TGCAGTGCTAGAGTGCCTTACAATGAGCAGTTCTTC.

This clonotype was seen repeatedly, ten times or more. The V call is TRBV12-5, the J call TRBJ2-3; the D gene could be TRBD1 or TRBD2 (5 bases each). Germline CDR1 and CDR2: LGHNT and FRNRAP. This CDR3 has 13 residues. Trimming stripped 8 bases from V and 3 bases from J, with 12 bases between. The CDR3 is CASLRDGTDTQYF. CDR3 nucleotide sequence: TGTGCTAGTTTACGGGACGGAACAGATACGCAGTATTTT.

This clonotype has ten or more counts. The V call is TRBV29-1, the J call TRBJ2-1; the match to TRBD2 covers 12 bases. Trimming took 6 bases from V and 0 from J; bases not matched to a gene: 18. The CDR3 spans 20 residues. Germline values: CDR1 SQVTM, CDR2 ANQGSEA. CDR3 DNA sequence: TGCAGCGTCCCATCAATCGGACTAGCGGGATCCAGACACTCCTACAATGAGCAGTTCTTC. This translates into CSVPSIGLAGSRHSYNEQFF.

This clonotype was seen repeatedly, ten times or more. V is TRBV29-1 and J is TRBJ2-3, with TRBD2 matching 14 bases. The CDR3 is made up of 16 amino acids. V shed 7 bases, J shed 3 bases, and the junction held 9 bases outside the gene matches. The germline gives CDR1 SQVTM, CDR2 ANQGSEA. The CDR3 spells CSADGTSGSRTDTQYF. As DNA, the CDR3 is TGCAGCGCCGATGGGACTAGCGGGAGTCGGACAGATACGCAGTATTTT.

This clonotype was seen a handful of times. The V and J genes are TRBV12-5 and TRBJ2-5, with TRBD2 identical over 11 bases. The V and J ends lost 0 bases and 1 base, in that order; junction bases with no gene match: 1. Germline CDR1 LGHNT, CDR2 FRNRAP. This CDR3 is 16 amino acids long. The CDR3 spells CASGLVLAGAQETQYF. The CDR3 region has the DNA TGTGCTAGTGGTTTGGTACTAGCGGGAGCCCAAGAGACCCAGTACTTC.

This clonotype has a count of ten or more. The chain employs TRBV29-1 and TRBJ2-7, with D uncertain. This CDR3 is 14 amino acids long. Trimming removed 8 bases from V and 2 bases from J, with 19 bases in between. The germline V gene has CDR1 SQVTM and CDR2 ANQGSEA. This CDR3 reads CSYQLAVGTYEQYF. The CDR3, as DNA: TGCAGCTACCAACTCGCCGTGGGCACCTACGAGCAGTACTTC.

The chain links TRBV20-1 to TRBJ2-3; 8 nucleotides agree with TRBD2. The V gene end was trimmed by 1 base and the J gene end by 4 bases; junction bases not matched to a gene: 22. The length of the CDR3 is 20 residues. Germline V gene sequence: CDR1 DFQATT, CDR2 SNEGSKA (reference sequence). Written as DNA, the CDR3 is TGCAGTGCTAGAGCCGGTCGAGCGGGGGAAGTTTCCCTGGGGGCAGATACGCAGTATTTT. Translating gives CSARAGRAGEVSLGADTQYF.

The gene calls are TRBV12-3 or TRBV12-4 and TRBJ2-6; no reliable D call. The CDR3 spans 19 residues. Trimming took 5 bases from V and 0 from J, leaving 20 bases between them. Here the CDR3 reads CASSGLRTSADSGANVLTF. CDR3 sequence (DNA): TGTGCCAGCAGTGGATTACGCACATCCGCAGACTCTGGGGCCAACGTCCTGACTTTC.

This clonotype turned up a few times. The V call is TRBV11-2, the J call TRBJ2-7, with TRBD2 matching 7 bases. CDR3 length: 14 residues. J was trimmed by 1 base and V by 5 bases; bases with no gene match: 5. The germline CDR1 and CDR2 sequences are SGHAT and FQNNGV. The CDR3 loop is CASSPAGVSYEQYF. CDR3 sequence (DNA): TGTGCCAGCAGCCCCGCGGGGGTGTCCTACGAGCAGTACTTC. The full variable domain, its missing parts supplied by reference TRBV11-2 and TRBJ2-7, is EAGVAQSPRYKIIEKRQSVAFWCNPISGHATLYWYQQILGQGPKLLIQFQNNGVVDDSQLPKDRFSAERLKGVDSTLKIQPAKLEDSAVYLCASSPAGVSYEQYFGPGTRLTVT.

The gene calls are TRBV29-1 and TRBJ2-3; D may be TRBD1 (6 bases). CDR1 and CDR2 from the germline V gene are SQVTM and ANQGSEA. The CDR3 consists of 12 residues. Trimming stripped 2 bases from V and 3 bases from J, with 6 bases between. This chain's CDR3 is CSVEQGTDTQYF. The CDR3 DNA reads as TGCAGCGTTGAACAGGGGACAGATACGCAGTATTTT.

V gene TRBV7-2 combines with J gene TRBJ1-1; D is perhaps TRBD1 (5 bases). This CDR3 is built from 13 residues. The V end was cut by 2 bases, the J end by 7 bases, with 11 bases between. Germline CDR1 and CDR2: SGHTA and FQGNSA. The CDR3 sequence is CASSLIRDGEAFF. CDR3 DNA sequence: TGTGCCAGCAGCTTAATCCGGGACGGTGAAGCTTTCTTT.

This clonotype has a count of ten or more. This chain connects TRBV29-1 to TRBJ2-1, with TRBD2 matching 12 bases. The CDR3 covers 14 residues. The V gene end was trimmed by 2 bases and the J gene end by 11 bases; junction bases not matched to a gene: 7. Germline-derived CDR1 and CDR2 are SQVTM and ANQGSEA. Written as DNA, the CDR3 is TGCAGCGTTGAAATTACCGGGACTAGCGGGCAGCAGTTCTTC. It yields the protein CSVEITGTSGQQFF.

This clonotype was counted between two and nine times. The genes are TRBV4-2 and TRBJ1-1; D remains ambiguous. The germline V gene encodes CDR1 LGHNA and CDR2 YNFKEQ. The CDR3 runs to 14 residues. Trimming removed 4 bases at V and 1 base at J, with 10 bases between. The CDR3 reads CASSLRPGNTEAFF. The CDR3 DNA reads as TGTGCCAGCAGCCTGCGTCCCGGGAACACTGAAGCTTTCTTT.

The rearrangement joins TRBV29-1 to TRBJ2-5; perhaps TRBD2 as D (5 bases). The CDR3 is 14 residues long. The germline gives CDR1 SQVTM, CDR2 ANQGSEA. V shed 6 bases and J shed 1 base, with 15 bases lying between them. The CDR3 DNA is TGCAGCGTCGGTCTTTCCGGAGGCCAAGAGACCCAGTACTTC. This translates into CSVGLSGGQETQYF.

V gene TRBV7-9 combines with J gene TRBJ2-3; 14 bases are shared with TRBD2. The CDR3 runs to 13 residues. Trimming cost V 8 bases and J 5 bases; bases outside gene matches: 0. The germline CDR1 and CDR2 sequences are SEHNR and FQNEAQ (reference sequence). The CDR3 nucleotides read TGTGCCAGCGGGACTAGCGGGGGAGATACGCAGTATTTT. Residues: CASGTSGGDTQYF.

The J gene is TRBJ2-1, the V gene TRBV12-3 or TRBV12-4; D gene ambiguous. The V and J ends lost 3 bases and 2 bases respectively, with 11 bases between them. CDR3 size: 15 residues. In DNA, the CDR3 is TGTGCCAGCAGTTTGTGGGGAAGCCCCTACAATGAGCAGTTCTTC. It yields the protein CASSLWGSPYNEQFF.

This clonotype was detected a few times. The J gene is TRBJ2-7, the V gene TRBV7-9; 7 positions agree with TRBD1. With 2 bases clipped from V and 4 bases from J, the junction kept 11 bases outside the gene matches. The germline CDR1 and CDR2 sequences are SEHNR and FQNEAQ (reference sequence). This CDR3 is 16 amino acids long. The DNA of the CDR3 is TGTGCCAGCAGCTTAATAGGGGGCACCTTAGGGTACGAGCAGTACTTC. Amino acids: CASSLIGGTLGYEQYF.

This clonotype was observed a few times. The chain uses TRBV7-9 and TRBJ2-3; TRBD1 matches 11 bases. V lost 4 bases and J lost 1; bases outside the gene matches: 4. Germline V gene sequence: CDR1 SEHNR, CDR2 FQNEAQ (reference sequence). CDR3 size: 16 residues. For the CDR3, the DNA is TGTGCCAGCAGCTACGGACAGGGGGCCGGCACAGATACGCAGTATTTT. It is translated as CASSYGQGAGTDTQYF.

This clonotype has a count of ten or more. The chain carries TRBV7-2 and TRBJ1-5; D uncertain. Germline loops: CDR1 SGHTA, CDR2 FQGNSA. The germline V and J ends were trimmed by 4 bases and 3 bases, with 7 bases remaining between them. There are 13 residues in the CDR3. CDR3 residues: CASSSRFNQPQHF. The CDR3 DNA reads TGTGCCAGCAGCTCGAGATTCAATCAGCCCCAGCATTTT.

In its sample, this clonotype was seen many times. The rearrangement uses TRBV12-3 or TRBV12-4 and TRBJ1-1; D call uncertain. Trimming cost V 5 bases and J 1 base, with 2 bases left between them. The CDR3 has 11 residues. The CDR3 sequence is CASSANTEAFF. CDR3 bases: TGTGCCAGCAGTGCGAACACTGAAGCTTTCTTT.

This clonotype was counted a few times. The chain employs TRBV7-8 and TRBJ2-1, with TRBD2 matching over 10 bases. The CDR3 spans 17 residues. Germline CDR1 SGHVS, CDR2 FQNEAQ. Trimming took 0 bases from V and 2 from J; bases not matched to a gene: 4. This CDR3 reads CASSLAALAGAYNEQFF. The CDR3 DNA reads TGTGCCAGCAGCTTAGCGGCCCTAGCGGGAGCCTACAATGAGCAGTTCTTC.

This clonotype was counted at least ten times. The CDR3 is CASSAQGAGVEKLFF. CDR3 coding DNA: TGTGCCAGCAGTGCACAGGGGGCCGGGGTTGAAAAACTGTTTTTT. The V call is TRBV6-6, the J call TRBJ1-4; TRBD1 agrees at 9 bases. From germline, CDR1 is MNHNY and CDR2 SVGAGI (reference sequence). This CDR3 comprises 15 residues. Trimming cost V 5 bases and J 7 bases; bases outside gene matches: 8.

This clonotype was counted a few times. The rearrangement links TRBV5-6 to TRBJ1-2, with D possibly matching TRBD1 (5 bases). Germline V gives CDR1 SGHDT, CDR2 YYEEEE. The CDR3 length is 16 residues. V lost 2 bases and J lost 7, with 21 bases in between. DNA of the CDR3: TGTGCCAGCAGCTTTAGAACCGGGACGGGATATCCTGGCTACACCTTC. Its translation is CASSFRTGTGYPGYTF.

This clonotype showed up many times. The J gene is TRBJ2-2, the V gene TRBV29-1; 14 bases match TRBD2. This CDR3 has 15 residues. Germline V CDR1 and CDR2: SQVTM, ANQGSEA. V shed 4 bases, J shed 6 bases, and the junction held 4 bases outside the gene matches. In nucleotides, the CDR3 is TGCAGCGTTGCTTGGACTAGCGGGAGGTCCGGGGAGCTGTTTTTT. This gives the protein CSVAWTSGRSGELFF.

V usage is TRBV11-2 and J usage is TRBJ2-5; the match to TRBD1 covers 7 bases. J was trimmed by 1 base and V by 6 bases; bases with no gene match: 8. This CDR3 comprises 15 residues. Germline CDR1 reads SGHAT; CDR2 reads FQNNGV. CDR3 protein: CASRPTGIAQETQYF. CDR3 nucleotides: TGTGCCAGCAGGCCGACAGGGATTGCCCAAGAGACCCAGTACTTC.

This clonotype has a handful of counts. The rearrangement uses TRBV5-8 and TRBJ2-7, with D possibly being TRBD2 (6 bases). Trimming shortened V by 5 bases and J by 0 bases, and 12 bases separated the two germline ends. The germline V gene has CDR1 SGHTS and CDR2 YDEGEE. This CDR3 comprises 14 residues. The CDR3 region is CASRSGLRSYEQYF. CDR3 DNA sequence: TGTGCCAGCAGGTCGGGACTCCGCTCCTACGAGCAGTACTTC.

This clonotype was recorded at least ten times. The chain uses TRBV20-1 and TRBJ2-7, with TRBD2 matching 16 bases. The length of the CDR3 is 16 residues. The germline V gene encodes CDR1 DFQATT and CDR2 SNEGSKA (reference sequence). The V gene end was trimmed by 6 bases and the J gene end by 5 bases; junction bases not matched to a gene: 10. The CDR3 here is CSAQLGLAGGDDEQYF. The CDR3, as DNA: TGCAGTGCCCAGCTGGGACTAGCGGGAGGGGACGACGAGCAGTACTTC.

This clonotype was seen many times. The gene calls are TRBV5-5 and TRBJ1-1; D unresolved. V lost 6 bases to trimming and J lost 4 bases, with 10 bases between them. In germline, CDR1 is SGHKS, CDR2 YYEKEE (reference sequence). The CDR3 is made up of 12 amino acids. Written as DNA, the CDR3 is TGTGCCAGCAACCCTCAGGCCACTGAAGCTTTCTTT. Amino acid sequence: CASNPQATEAFF.

This clonotype was detected only a few times. This chain links TRBV2 with TRBJ2-2, with a possible D match to TRBD1 (8 bases). The germline V and J ends were trimmed by 7 bases and 6 bases, with 15 bases remaining between them. The CDR3 contains 14 residues. In germline, CDR1 is SNHLY, CDR2 FYNNEI. CDR3 protein: CASKGQGGSGELFF. The CDR3 nucleotides are TGTGCCAGCAAAGGACAGGGAGGGTCCGGGGAGCTGTTTTTT.